A selection of T cell receptor beta chains follows, all from one sample in a study of T-cell reconstitution after alpha-beta-depleted transplantation in children. TCRdb reprocessed the PCR reads with MiXCR, giving one entry per CDR3 protein. The table records about 230,000 distinct CDR3 sequences, approximately 12% of them present only once. Sequencing used PBMCs from the stem cell graft donor, obtained from the stem cell graft. The receptors shown here come from a human donor who donated a stem cell graft to a child with acute lymphoblastic leukemia. Each CDR3 is given with its conserved first and last residue. D genes are given only for firm matches. Not all rows give a size; the values are once, few, many and, for expanded clones, a class.

.	few	TRBV30	TRBJ2-2	14	CACGTYPNTGELFF	TGTGCCTGTGGGACTTATCCTAACACCGGGGAGCTGTTTTTT
.	.	TRBV30	TRBJ2-5	16	CAWSRHSGLRMETQYF	TGTGCCTGGAGTCGCCATTCGGGACTTAGAATGGAGACCCAGTACTTC
.	many	TRBV5-1	TRBJ1-6	16	CASSLEGSSYNSPLHF	TGCGCCAGCAGCTTGGAGGGGAGCTCCTATAATTCACCCCTCCACTTT
.	few	TRBV5-1	TRBJ2-5	15	CASSLRSPNKETQYF	TGCGCCAGCAGCTTGCGCTCGCCCAATAAAGAGACCCAGTACTTC
TRBD1	many	TRBV29-1	TRBJ2-7	14	CSVEDGDRGFKQYF	TGCAGCGTTGAGGACGGGGACAGGGGTTTTAAGCAGTACTTC
.	many	TRBV28	TRBJ1-4	14	CASSFRATNEKLFF	TGTGCCAGCAGTTTCAGGGCTACTAATGAAAAACTGTTTTTT
TRBD1	many	TRBV5-1	TRBJ2-7	15	CASSPWDRGVYEQYF	TGCGCCAGCAGCCCCTGGGACAGGGGGGTATACGAGCAGTACTTC
.	.	TRBV2	TRBJ1-5	16	CASGNREAYSNQPQHF	TGTGCCAGCGGCAATAGAGAGGCTTATAGCAATCAGCCCCAGCATTTT
.	many	TRBV11-2	TRBJ2-2	14	CASSLGGLTGELFF	TGTGCCAGCAGCTTGGGTGGACTGACCGGGGAGCTGTTTTTT
.	.	TRBV5-5	TRBJ2-1	14	CASSLAGLPGARVF	TGTGCCAGCAGCTTGGCGGGACTCCCCGGAGCTAGGGTCTTC
TRBD2	many	TRBV5-6	TRBJ2-5	17	CASSIGLAGGSRETQYF	TGTGCCAGCAGTATCGGACTAGCGGGGGGATCGCGAGAGACCCAGTACTTC
.	many	TRBV4-3	TRBJ2-4	17	CASSHQLEGLAKNIQYF	TGCGCCAGCAGCCATCAATTGGAGGGGCTAGCCAAAAACATTCAGTACTTC
TRBD2	many	TRBV20-1	TRBJ2-4	17	CSAKTSGRAWGKNIQYF	TGCAGTGCTAAGACTAGCGGGAGGGCCTGGGGCAAAAACATTCAGTACTTC
TRBD2	once	TRBV6-5	TRBJ2-7	14	CASSYRGGSYEQYF	TGTGCCAGCAGCTATCGCGGGGGTTCCTACGAGCAGTACTTC
TRBD1	few	TRBV20-1	TRBJ1-1	14	CSARSRTGVTEAFF	TGCAGTGCTAGATCTCGGACAGGGGTCACTGAAGCTTTCTTT
.	.	TRBV3-1	TRBJ2-2	14	CASSPQGGSGELFF	TGTGCCAGCAGCCCTCAAGGGGGATCCGGGGAGCTGTTTTTT
TRBD1	many	TRBV4-2	TRBJ1-1	15	CASSQEGQGITEAFF	TGTGCCAGCAGCCAAGAGGGACAGGGGATCACTGAAGCTTTCTTT
.	.	TRBV5-4	TRBJ2-3	16	CASSLDLSLSTDTQYF	TGTGCCAGCAGCTTGGATCTGTCCCTCAGCACAGATACGCAGTATTTT
.	many	TRBV3-1	TRBJ2-4	13	CASSETPGNIQYF	TGTGCCAGCAGCGAGACCCCCGGAAACATTCAGTACTTC
.	many	TRBV9	TRBJ1-5	14	CASSVEAGNQPQHF	TGTGCCAGCAGCGTAGAAGCAGGGAATCAGCCCCAGCATTTT
TRBD1	many	TRBV6-5	TRBJ2-7	13	CASSLGTDYEQYF	TGTGCCAGCAGTCTAGGGACAGACTACGAGCAGTACTTC
.	many	TRBV20-1	TRBJ2-7	14	CSARGAFESYEQYF	TGCAGTGCTAGAGGAGCCTTTGAATCCTACGAGCAGTACTTC
.	many	TRBV5-6	TRBJ1-2	12	CASSLTGYGYTF	TGTGCCAGCAGCTTGACCGGTTATGGCTACACCTTC
.	many	TRBV5-1	TRBJ1-4	15	CASSLDGQRGEKLFF	TGCGCCAGCAGCTTGGATGGACAACGCGGTGAAAAACTGTTTTTT
.	many	TRBV12-3/TRBV12-4	TRBJ2-1	15	CASSLEGVLYNEQFF	TGTGCCAGCAGTTTAGAAGGCGTCTTATACAATGAGCAGTTCTTC
.	many	TRBV28	TRBJ2-2	14	CASSLDGWEGELFF	TGTGCCAGCAGTTTAGACGGATGGGAGGGGGAGCTGTTTTTT
TRBD1	many	TRBV29-1	TRBJ2-1	12	CSADRAGNEQFF	TGCAGCGCTGACAGGGCGGGCAATGAGCAGTTCTTC
.	many	TRBV27	TRBJ1-1	17	CASSGPGQSKANTEAFF	TGTGCCAGCAGTGGTCCGGGACAATCTAAAGCGAACACTGAAGCTTTCTTT
TRBD2	many	TRBV5-1	TRBJ2-1	14	CASSLSSGSDEQFF	TGCGCCAGCAGCTTGTCTAGCGGGTCAGATGAGCAGTTCTTC
TRBD2	many	TRBV27	TRBJ2-1	14	CASSPSPGLATWFF	TGTGCCAGCAGTCCCTCACCTGGACTAGCAACTTGGTTCTTC
TRBD2	many	TRBV9	TRBJ2-3	16	CASSAKAGDTPDTQYF	TGTGCCAGCAGCGCCAAAGCGGGGGACACACCAGATACGCAGTATTTT
.	many	TRBV18	TRBJ2-7	17	CASSPPVGSRAGYEQYF	TGTGCCAGCTCACCACCGGTGGGTTCCCGGGCCGGTTACGAGCAGTACTTC
.	many	TRBV20-1	TRBJ1-2	15	CSASAVGHNNYGYTF	TGCAGTGCTAGTGCGGTGGGACACAATAACTATGGCTACACCTTC
.	.	TRBV5-1	TRBJ2-7	19	CASSLALLLYAPGSYEQYF	TGCGCCAGCAGCTTGGCCCTACTTTTATACGCCCCAGGATCCTACGAGCAGTACTTC
.	many	TRBV7-2	TRBJ1-6	15	CASSLSPTSSSPLHF	TGTGCCAGCAGCTTATCTCCCACTTCATCTTCACCCCTCCACTTT
.	.	TRBV9	TRBJ2-3	15	CASSVERQGADTQYF	TGTGCCAGCAGCGTAGAACGGCAGGGAGCGGATACGCAGTATTTT
.	many	TRBV12-3/TRBV12-4	TRBJ1-5	15	CASSGDGRSNQPQHF	TGTGCCAGCAGTGGAGACGGCAGAAGCAATCAGCCCCAGCATTTT
.	many	TRBV7-9	TRBJ1-1	14	CASTIGQMNTEAFF	TGTGCCAGCACAATTGGACAGATGAACACTGAAGCTTTCTTT
.	many	TRBV12-3/TRBV12-4	TRBJ2-2	15	CASTLVPSNTGELFF	TGTGCCAGCACCCTTGTCCCATCGAACACCGGGGAGCTGTTTTTT
TRBD1	many	TRBV6-5	TRBJ1-5	14	CASSPQGWNQPQHF	TGTGCCAGCAGTCCACAGGGGTGGAATCAGCCCCAGCATTTT
TRBD1	many	TRBV2	TRBJ2-1	16	CASSEGPWTGGNEQFF	TGTGCCAGCAGTGAAGGTCCTTGGACAGGGGGCAATGAGCAGTTCTTC
.	many	TRBV6-2/TRBV6-3	TRBJ2-2	15	CASSSTRLLTGELFF	TGTGCCAGCAGTAGCACACGCCTACTCACCGGGGAGCTGTTTTTT
.	many	TRBV5-1	TRBJ2-5	15	CASSLGQGYQETQYF	TGCGCCAGCAGCTTAGGCCAGGGGTACCAAGAGACCCAGTACTTC
TRBD1	many	TRBV5-1	TRBJ2-7	15	CASSSGTGAAREQYF	TGCGCCAGCAGCTCCGGGACAGGAGCAGCAAGGGAGCAGTACTTC
.	few	TRBV5-1	TRBJ2-7	13	CASSLERGAEQYF	TGCGCCAGCAGCTTGGAACGGGGGGCCGAGCAGTACTTC
.	.	TRBV7-6	TRBJ1-5	13	CASSSFVTQPQHF	TGTGCCAGCAGCTCGTTCGTGACGCAGCCCCAGCATTTT
.	.	TRBV12-3/TRBV12-4	TRBJ2-3	18	CASSVDTASTSSTDTQYF	TGTGCCAGCAGCGTCGACACCGCCTCTACTTCTAGCACAGATACGCAGTATTTT
.	many	TRBV10-3	TRBJ1-1	13	CAISENGNTEAFF	TGTGCCATCAGTGAAAACGGGAACACTGAAGCTTTCTTT
.	many	TRBV7-9	TRBJ1-1	13	CASSWYKNTEAFF	TGTGCCAGCAGCTGGTACAAGAACACTGAAGCTTTCTTT